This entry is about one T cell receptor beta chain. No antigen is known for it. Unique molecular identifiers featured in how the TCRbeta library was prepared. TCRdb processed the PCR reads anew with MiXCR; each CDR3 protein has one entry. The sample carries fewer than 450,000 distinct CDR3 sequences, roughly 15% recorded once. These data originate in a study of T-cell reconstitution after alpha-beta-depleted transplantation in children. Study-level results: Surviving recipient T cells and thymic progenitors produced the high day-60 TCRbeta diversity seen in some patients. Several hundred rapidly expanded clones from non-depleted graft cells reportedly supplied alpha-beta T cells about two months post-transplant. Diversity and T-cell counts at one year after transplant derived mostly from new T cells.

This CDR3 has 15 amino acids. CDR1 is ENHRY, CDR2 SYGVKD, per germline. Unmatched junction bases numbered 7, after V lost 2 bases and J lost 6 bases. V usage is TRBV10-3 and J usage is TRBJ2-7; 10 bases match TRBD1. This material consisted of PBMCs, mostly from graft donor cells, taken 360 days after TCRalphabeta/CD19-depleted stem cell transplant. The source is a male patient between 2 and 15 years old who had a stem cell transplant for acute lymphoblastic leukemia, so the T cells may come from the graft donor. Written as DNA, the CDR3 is TGTGCCATCAGTGAGGGGGACAGGGGAGCGGGCGAGCAGTACTTC. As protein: CAISEGDRGAGEQYF.